The 23 T cell receptor beta chains below were found in one sample sequenced in a study of blood T cell repertoires in COVID-19. Produced via immunoSEQ multiplex PCR; TCRdb's table is partial and in-frame only. The table includes about 55,000 clones, around 85% detected once. Sample: peripheral blood. The receptors originated from a human donor in a cohort sampled during active COVID-19.

V usage is TRBV19 and J usage is TRBJ2-4, with D possibly matching TRBD1 (5 bases). Germline V gene sequence: CDR1 LNHDA, CDR2 SQIVND (reference sequence). The CDR3 has 13 amino acids. V was shortened by 7 bases and J by 5 bases, with 12 bases between the two germline ends. CDR3 sequence reads: CASKDNVENIQYF. The CDR3 bases are TGTGCCAGTAAGGACAATGTTGAAAACATTCAGTACTTC.

CDR3 in amino acids: CASSLREGNTEAFF. The CDR3 region has the DNA TGTGCCAGCAGCTTACGGGAAGGGAACACTGAAGCTTTCTTT. The chain couples TRBV7-9 to TRBJ1-1; no clear D. V dropped 2 bases and J dropped 1 base, with 8 bases sitting between them. The CDR3 has 14 residues. Germline assignment: CDR1 SEHNR and CDR2 FQNEAQ (reference sequence).

J is TRBJ2-5 and V is TRBV10-3; 7 bases fit TRBD1. The junction had 0 bases not matched to a gene; V was cut back by 4 bases and J by 1 base. This CDR3 comprises 13 residues. Germline CDR1 reads ENHRY; CDR2 reads SYGVKD. The CDR3: CAISGQGQETQYF. CDR3 in DNA: TGTGCCATCAGTGGACAGGGCCAAGAGACCCAGTACTTC.

The chain links TRBV12-3 or TRBV12-4 to TRBJ2-2; perhaps TRBD1 as D (6 bases). This CDR3 is 12 amino acids long. V was clipped by 10 bases and J by 6 bases, with 12 bases between them. The CDR3 nucleotides are TGTGCCACCCTATGGGGGCCCGGGGAGCTGTTTTTT. Amino acid sequence: CATLWGPGELFF.

The chain is built from TRBV11-2 and TRBJ1-2; weak D call: TRBD1 (5 bases). CDR3 length: 16 residues. Between the trimmed V and J ends, which lost 1 base and 3 bases, there was a span of 15 bases. CDR1 and CDR2 (germline): SGHAT, FQNNGV. CDR3 bases: TGTGCCAGCAGCTTAGGGTCATCCCTAGGGGACTATGGCTACACCTTC. Residues: CASSLGSSLGDYGYTF. Drawing the rest from reference TRBV11-2 and TRBJ1-2, the complete variable domain is EAGVAQSPRYKIIEKRQSVAFWCNPISGHATLYWYQQILGQGPKLLIQFQNNGVVDDSQLPKDRFSAERLKGVDSTLKIQPAKLEDSAVYLCASSLGSSLGDYGYTFGSGTRLTVV.

The chain recombines TRBV11-2 with TRBJ2-1, with TRBD2 matching over 12 bases. The CDR3 runs 16 residues. The V gene's germline CDR1 is SGHAT and CDR2 FQNNGV. J gave up 6 bases and V 1 base, and 4 bases lay outside the gene matches. The DNA for the CDR3 is TGTGCCAGCAGCTTAGGGGCTAGCGGGGGGGGCAATGAGCAGTTCTTC. It encodes CASSLGASGGGNEQFF.

The V and J genes are TRBV7-9 and TRBJ2-7; tentative D call: TRBD2 (6 bases). Germline CDR1 is SEHNR and CDR2 is FQNEAQ (reference sequence). The CDR3 runs to 14 residues. The V gene lost 5 bases and the J gene lost 8 bases, with 19 bases spanning the gap. CDR3 nucleotides: TGTGCCAGCAGCCCTAGCGCTCTAATGGGAAAGCAGTACTTC. Its protein product is CASSPSALMGKQYF.

The V call is TRBV19, the J call TRBJ1-4, with D tentatively TRBD1 (5 bases). Trimming removed 6 bases from V and 3 bases from J, with 14 bases in between. This CDR3 contains 15 residues. Germline CDR1 and CDR2: LNHDA and SQIVND (reference sequence). CDR3 nucleotides: TGTGCCAGTAGACCCAGGACGGGGGCTAATGAAAAACTGTTTTTT. Its protein is CASRPRTGANEKLFF.

The rearrangement links TRBV7-9 to TRBJ2-1; 11 bases agree with TRBD2. In germline, CDR1 is SEHNR, CDR2 FQNEAQ (reference sequence). This CDR3 is 16 amino acids long. After removal of 5 bases from V and 5 bases from J, the junction contained 8 bases not matched to a gene. In DNA, the CDR3 is TGTGCCAGCAGCATTCCCCTAGCGGGGGGCAACAATGAGCAGTTCTTC. It yields the protein CASSIPLAGGNNEQFF.

The rearrangement joins TRBV4-1 to TRBJ2-1, with 14 bases lining up with TRBD2. The CDR3 consists of 16 residues. The ends lost 3 bases at V and 5 bases at J; junction bases unmatched: 3. Per the germline V gene, CDR1 is MGHRA and CDR2 is YSYEKL. The DNA of the CDR3 is TGCGCCAGCAGCCACTTGGGACTAGCGGGAGACAATGAGCAGTTCTTC. Translating gives CASSHLGLAGDNEQFF.

This clone showed up just once. The V and J genes are TRBV21-1 and TRBJ1-1; the table's D call, TRBD1, has no DNA check behind it. TRBV21-1 is listed as a pseudogene. This CDR3 is built from 15 residues. The CDR3 sequence: CASSLGDRINTEAFF. CDR3 bases: TGTGCCAGCAGCCTTGGGGACAGGATCAACACTGAAGCTTTCTTT.

In regard to this clone: The junction shows a germline mismatch at one end, possibly a read error. This chain connects TRBV7-7 to TRBJ2-7; 10 bases are a match to TRBD2. The CDR3 has 16 residues. CDR1 and CDR2 from the germline V gene are SSHAT and FNYEAQ (reference sequence). The CDR3 sequence is CASSLGPSGGAYEQYF. Written as DNA, the CDR3 is TGTGCTAGCAGCTTAGGGCCTAGCGGGGGTGCCTACGAGCAGTACTTC.

This clone was seen a single time. The chain has TRBV25-1 and TRBJ1-3; D remains unclear. The V and J ends lost 3 bases and 7 bases respectively, with 13 bases between them. The CDR3 runs 14 residues. CDR1 and CDR2 from the germline V gene are MGHDK and SYGVNS. The chain's CDR3 is CASSDFVTPNTIYF. The CDR3 bases are TGTGCCAGCAGTGATTTTGTGACACCTAACACCATATATTTT.

V gene TRBV2 combines with J gene TRBJ2-1, with D perhaps TRBD1 (6 bases). The CDR3 sequence is 13 residues long. Germline values: CDR1 SNHLY, CDR2 FYNNEI. V was clipped by 7 bases and J by 6 bases, with 13 bases between them. CDR3 loop: CASTSDSFNEQFF. CDR3 nucleotides: TGTGCCAGCACCTCGGACAGTTTCAATGAGCAGTTCTTC.

J is TRBJ2-3 and V is TRBV2; D perhaps matches TRBD1 (6 bases). The germline V gene encodes CDR1 SNHLY and CDR2 FYNNEI. This CDR3 has 14 residues. V gave up 8 bases and J gave up 2 bases, with 14 bases separating them. The CDR3 sequence: CASRYRAITDTQYF. The CDR3 nucleotides read TGTGCCAGCCGGTACAGGGCCATCACAGATACGCAGTATTTT. Supplemented by reference TRBV2 and TRBJ2-3, the full variable domain reads EPEVTQTPSHQVTQMGQEVILRCVPISNHLYFYWYRQILGQKVEFLVSFYNNEISEKSEIFDDQFSVERPDGSNFTLKIRSTKLEDSAMYFCASRYRAITDTQYFGPGTRLTVL.

This rearrangement joins TRBV6-5 to TRBJ1-4; the match to TRBD1 covers 7 bases. V shed 4 bases and J 7 bases; nucleotides not matched to a gene: 6. Germline values: CDR1 MNHEY, CDR2 SVGAGI. CDR3 length: 14 amino acids. The CDR3 sequence: CASSSGGGGEKLFF. CDR3 nucleotide sequence: TGTGCCAGCAGTTCCGGAGGGGGCGGTGAAAAACTGTTTTTT.

This clone has just a few counts. V and J are TRBV10-3 and TRBJ2-7; TRBD2 matches 9 bases. Germline V gene lookup returns CDR1 ENHRY and CDR2 SYGVKD. Trimming at V came to 4 bases and at J to 2 bases, leaving 9 bases not matched to a gene. The CDR3 length is 16 residues. The CDR3 sequence: CAISGRGGRTPYEQYF. CDR3 in DNA: TGTGCCATCAGTGGGCGGGGGGGCAGGACCCCCTACGAGCAGTACTTC.

This clone was detected once. Likely a read error: the CDR3 ends without its conserved phenylalanine or tryptophan. The limits of the CDR3 on the DNA are not certain, so only TCRdb's listed CDR3 is given. The chain uses TRBV5-6 and TRBJ1-2; the table's D call of TRBD1 was not tested on the DNA. Germline V gene sequence: CDR1 SGHDT, CDR2 YYEEEE. The CDR3 length equals 12 residues, ends included. The CDR3: CASSLGPDRGLI.

This chain joins TRBV6-1 and TRBJ2-7; 11 nucleotides agree with TRBD1. The CDR3 has 16 amino acids. The germline gives CDR1 MNHNS, CDR2 SASEGT. J gave up 0 bases and V 1 base, and 2 bases lay outside the gene matches. The CDR3 nucleotides read TGTGCCAGCAGTGAAGGGGGGACAGGGGGCTCCTACGAGCAGTACTTC. Translation gives CASSEGGTGGSYEQYF.

In its sample, this clone was seen once. The rearrangement uses TRBV7-9 and TRBJ2-3, with 10 positions matching TRBD2. The CDR3 sequence is 19 residues long. V lost 3 bases to trimming and J lost 4 bases; unmatched junction nucleotides: 16. Germline V gene sequence: CDR1 SEHNR, CDR2 FQNEAQ (reference sequence). CDR3 DNA: TGTGCCAGCAGCTTGGCCGTATTGAGCGGGGGGGCTGTCGCAGATACGCAGTATTTT. Residues: CASSLAVLSGGAVADTQYF.

This chain connects TRBV30 to TRBJ1-2; TRBD1 matches at 9 bases. Germline V gene lookup returns CDR1 GTSNPN and CDR2 SVGIG (reference sequence). This CDR3 contains 15 residues. With V trimmed by 2 bases and J by 5 bases, 9 bases remained unmatched. This CDR3 is CAWSRPGTGLYGYTF. CDR3 DNA: TGTGCCTGGAGTCGTCCCGGGACAGGGCTGTATGGCTACACCTTC. The variable domain in full, with the rest retrieved from reference TRBV30 and TRBJ1-2, is SQTIHQWPATLVQPVGSPLSLECTVEGTSNPNLYWYRQAAGRGLQLLFYSVGIGQISSEVPQNLSASRPQDRQFILSSKKLLLSDSGFYLCAWSRPGTGLYGYTFGSGTRLTVV.

This clone has only one observation. This chain connects TRBV6-1 to TRBJ2-3; a possible D gene is TRBD1 (5 bases). The CDR3 runs 15 residues. V was cut by 2 bases and J by 1 base, with 10 bases left in between. CDR1 is MNHNS, CDR2 SASEGT, per germline. CDR3 protein: CASSELSRGTDTQYF. The CDR3 nucleotides are TGTGCCAGCAGTGAACTTTCCAGGGGCACAGATACGCAGTATTTT.

V usage is TRBV18 and J usage is TRBJ1-5; possibly TRBD1 for D (6 bases). The length of the CDR3 is 16 residues. The germline CDR1 and CDR2 sequences are KGHSH and LQKENI. The ends were cut back, 3 bases at V and 2 bases at J, with 14 bases in the middle. CDR3 protein: CASSPSSGVRNQPQHF. The CDR3 nucleotides are TGTGCCAGCTCACCCTCGTCAGGGGTCCGCAATCAGCCCCAGCATTTT.